The TCR beta chain under discussion was sequenced for a study of T cell repertoires in cytomegalovirus infection (dated by TCRdb to about 2019). For the study in its entirety: The HLA type of each donor mattered for the analysis, because public TCR beta signatures pointed to carriage of CMV infection along with the matching HLA type.

The listed sequencing device is Illumina HiSeq 1500. The public reads were run again by TCRdb, first through fastp at Q25 and then through MiXCR, and only productive beta chains were kept. Every entry covers one CDR3 protein and lists the most common genes and DNA from its rows. For this sample the table gives around 100,000 distinct CDR3 sequences, of which 15% to 20% were detected only once. The ten largest clones capture over 8% of the sample. In this sample, this clonotype turned up a few times. This receptor's antigen is unknown. The input lacks base qualities; no much larger clone sits a single base away. In the germline V gene, CDR1 corresponds to SGHVT and CDR2 to SQSDAQ. Trimming takes 3 bases off V and 4 bases off J; junction bases not matched to a gene: 4. The CDR3 sequence holds 14 residues, the cysteine and phenylalanine included. Only the CDR3 DNA stays, 42 bases, in frame from base 1.

Broad study findings and their caveats: The ex vivo response was dominated by HLA-C-restricted CMV-specific TCR beta clonotypes, and the single most frequent clonotype in two of eight donors was supplied by these HLA-C-restricted clonotypes. Carriers of CMV infection plus the relevant HLA type were discriminated by the cumulative frequency of public TCR beta family members in the study cohort and in an independent approximately 340-donor cohort.

Material: PBMCs. Here the chain combines TRBV7-4 and TRBJ1-1; TRBD1 fits 8 bases in the junction. This clonotype was obtained from a human donor in good health (CMV status not recorded). Some clones in this sample may be carry-over from other donors' samples. The nucleotide sequence is TGTGCCAGCAGCTTGCAGGGGGCCGGCACTGAAGCTTTCTTT. Translated, this gives CASSLQGAGTEAFF. Here the CDR3 is joined to the reference TRBV7-4 and TRBJ1-1 genes, and the full variable domain is: GAGVSQSPRYKVAKRGRDVALRCDSISGHVTLYWYRQTLGQGSEVLTYSQSDAQRDKSGRPSGRFSAERPERSVSTLKIQRTEQGDSAVYLCASSLQGAGTEAFFGQGTRLTVV.